This T cell receptor (beta chain) was sequenced for a study of T cell clonotyping in hematopoietic cell transplantation (dated by TCRdb to the early 2020s). Notes on the research overall: Pretransplant samples from recipients were collected after cytoreduction. A total of some 130 blood samples were gathered in the study from under 40 consecutive transplant recipients along with their related donors. Recruitment of patients was conducted between late 2015 and January 2017, and follow-up was continued until September 2020 or death. The investigation overall reported the following: Overlap with donor repertoires was found for only a small fraction of recipient repertoires, with over 97% found to appear de novo at the given depth. After transplant, TCR diversity in recipients dropped, and pathologically expanded clonotypes increased progressively from day 30 to day 180. Donor and pretransplant recipient Inverse Simpson Index values predicted broader posttransplant TCR repertoire diversity. The sample size was limited and the cells went unsorted, which meant the CD4 and CD8 repertoire contributions could not be told apart.

The intended sense of this specimen's time point label: recipient sample about 28 days before transplant, after cytoreduction. Recipient blood was collected about 28 days before transplant and at days 30, 100 and 180 after transplant. Using Nuclei Lysis Solution, genomic DNA was extracted from unfractionated peripheral blood mononuclear cells that were either fresh or cryopreserved. The immunoSEQ assay, a bias-controlled multiplex PCR with V- and J-specific primers, was used to amplify TCR beta CDR3 regions from genomic DNA. A proprietary barcode and Illumina adapter sequences were added to the CDR3 amplicons in a second PCR step. An Illumina MiSeq instrument was used to sequence the CDR3 libraries. The published analysis was carried out like this. Export and quality control were performed with immunoSEQ Analyzer 3.0, and downstream analyses were performed with R Bioconductor and Immunarch. Only productive rearrangements within the normalized downsampled data set were used in the calculation of repertoire metrics. In the normalized cohort, a clonotype counted as pathologically expanded if the clonotype was larger than 5 templates. Repertoire diversity was measured with the Inverse Simpson Index. CMV-specificity analyses were carried out on the non-normalized data set to capture all clonotypes. The table comes from immuneACCESS by way of TCRdb, which keeps in-frame sequences with V and J called. Part of the clones is missing from these tables; in studies checked, under half for an unresolved V gene and the rest for unknown reasons. The V and J calls and the clone size are those of that table, but D and trimming were determined from the DNA. Recorded for this sample are about 8,300 clones; roughly three quarters of them occurred a single time. The ten largest make up about 32% of the sample.

A note on this clone: Its antigen target is currently unknown. No base qualities exist here, and no much larger clone lies one base off it.

From the cysteine up to the phenylalanine, the CDR3 has a length of 14 residues. Just CDR3 DNA is preserved here, 42 bases in frame from base 1. For CDR1 and CDR2, the germline V gene (reference sequence) lists LNHDA and SQIVND. Trimming leaves V shorter by 5 bases and J shorter by 0 bases, with the junction holding 2 bases beyond the gene matches. This sequence uses TRBV19 and TRBJ2-7, and 9 junctional nucleotides match TRBD1. This sequence originates from a man aged 60-69 years with acute myeloid leukemia. Some clones in this sample may be carry-over from other donors' samples. The sequenced sample was peripheral blood mononuclear cells, obtained before stem cell transplant. The CDR3 sequence is CASSRDRVSYEQYF. The DNA sequence is as follows: TGTGCCAGTAGTCGGGACAGGGTCTCCTACGAGCAGTACTTC. Reference TRBV19 and TRBJ2-7 genes cover what lies past the CDR3, so the full variable domain is DGGITQSPKYLFRKEGQNVTLSCEQNLNHDAMYWYRQDPGQGLRLIYYSQIVNDFQKGDIAEGYSVSREKKESFPLTVTSAQKNPTAFYLCASSRDRVSYEQYFGPGTRLTVT.